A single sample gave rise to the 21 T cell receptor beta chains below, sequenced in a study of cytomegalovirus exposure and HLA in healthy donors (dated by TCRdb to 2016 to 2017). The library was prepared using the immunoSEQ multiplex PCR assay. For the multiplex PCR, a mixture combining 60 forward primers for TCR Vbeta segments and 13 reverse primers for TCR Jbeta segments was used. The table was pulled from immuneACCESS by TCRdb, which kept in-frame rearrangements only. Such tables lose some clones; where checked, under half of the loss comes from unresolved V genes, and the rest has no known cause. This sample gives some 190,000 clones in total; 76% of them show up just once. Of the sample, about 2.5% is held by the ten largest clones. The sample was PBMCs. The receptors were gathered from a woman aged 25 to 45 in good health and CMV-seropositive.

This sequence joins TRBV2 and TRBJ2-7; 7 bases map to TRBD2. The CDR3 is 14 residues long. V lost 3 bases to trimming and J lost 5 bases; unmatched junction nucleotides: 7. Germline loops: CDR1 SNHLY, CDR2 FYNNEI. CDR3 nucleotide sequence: TGTGCCAGCAGTGATGGCAGGGACTACGACGAGCAGTACTTC. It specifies CASSDGRDYDEQYF.

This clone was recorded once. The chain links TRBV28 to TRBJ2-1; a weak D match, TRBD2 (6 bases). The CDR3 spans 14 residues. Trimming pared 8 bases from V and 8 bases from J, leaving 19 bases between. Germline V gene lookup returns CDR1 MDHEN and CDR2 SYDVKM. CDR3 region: CASAGTWSEDEQFF. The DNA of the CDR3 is TGTGCCAGCGCCGGGACTTGGAGTGAGGATGAGCAGTTCTTC.

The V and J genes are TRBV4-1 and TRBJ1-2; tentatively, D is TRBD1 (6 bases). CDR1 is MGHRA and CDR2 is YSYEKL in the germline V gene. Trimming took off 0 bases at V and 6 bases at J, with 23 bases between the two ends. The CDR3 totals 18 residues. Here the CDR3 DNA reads TGCGCCAGCAGCCAAGAGCAGGGGACACAGGGCGCCAATAATGGCTACACCTTC. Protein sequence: CASSQEQGTQGANNGYTF.

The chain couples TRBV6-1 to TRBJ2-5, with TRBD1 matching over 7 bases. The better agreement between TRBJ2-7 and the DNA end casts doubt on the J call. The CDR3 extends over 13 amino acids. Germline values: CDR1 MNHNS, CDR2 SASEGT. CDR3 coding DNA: TGTGCCAGCGTCCGGGACAGTCGTTACGAGCAGTACTTC. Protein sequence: CASVRDSRYEQYF.

CDR3 protein: CASSLTGKTNTGELFF. Here the CDR3 DNA reads TGTGCCAGCAGCTTAACAGGCAAAACGAACACCGGGGAGCTGTTTTTT. The chain carries TRBV7-2 and TRBJ2-2; tentatively, D is TRBD1 (5 bases). Germline V lookup: CDR1 SGHTA, CDR2 FQGNSA. CDR3 length: 16 amino acids. The V gene lost 2 bases and the J gene lost 0 bases, with 10 bases spanning the gap.

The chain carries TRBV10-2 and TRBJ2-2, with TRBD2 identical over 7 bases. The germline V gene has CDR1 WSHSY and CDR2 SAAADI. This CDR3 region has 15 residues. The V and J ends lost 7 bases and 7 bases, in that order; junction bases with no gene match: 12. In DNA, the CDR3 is TGCGCCAGCAAAGAGACTAGCTCAGGAGGCGGGGAGCTGTTTTTT. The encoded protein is CASKETSSGGGELFF.

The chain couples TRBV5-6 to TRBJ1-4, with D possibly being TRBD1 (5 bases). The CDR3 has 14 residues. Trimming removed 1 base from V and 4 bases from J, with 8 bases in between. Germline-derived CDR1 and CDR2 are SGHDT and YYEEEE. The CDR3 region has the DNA TGTGCCAGCAGCTTGCCAGGGTTTAATGAAAAACTGTTTTTT. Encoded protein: CASSLPGFNEKLFF.

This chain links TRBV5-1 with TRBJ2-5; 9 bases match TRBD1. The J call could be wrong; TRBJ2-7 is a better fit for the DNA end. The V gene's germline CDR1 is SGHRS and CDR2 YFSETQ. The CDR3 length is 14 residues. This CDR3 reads CASSSTGGSYEQYF. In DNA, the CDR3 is TGCGCCAGCAGCTCGACAGGGGGCTCCTACGAGCAGTACTTC.

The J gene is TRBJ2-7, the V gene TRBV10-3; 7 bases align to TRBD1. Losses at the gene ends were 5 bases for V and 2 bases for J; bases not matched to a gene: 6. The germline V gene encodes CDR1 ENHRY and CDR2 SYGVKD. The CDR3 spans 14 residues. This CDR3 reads CAISWGTETYEQYF. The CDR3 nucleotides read TGTGCCATCAGTTGGGGGACAGAGACCTACGAGCAGTACTTC.

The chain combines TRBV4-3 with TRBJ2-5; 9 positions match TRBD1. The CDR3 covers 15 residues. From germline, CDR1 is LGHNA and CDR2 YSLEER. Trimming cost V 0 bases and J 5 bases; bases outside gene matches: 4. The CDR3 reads CASSQDRTGVETQYF. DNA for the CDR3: TGCGCCAGCAGCCAAGATAGGACAGGGGTGGAGACCCAGTACTTC.

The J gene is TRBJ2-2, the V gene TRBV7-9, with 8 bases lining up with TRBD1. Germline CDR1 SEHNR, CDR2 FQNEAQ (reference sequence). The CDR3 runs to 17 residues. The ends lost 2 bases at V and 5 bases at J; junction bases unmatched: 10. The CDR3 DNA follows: TGTGCCAGCAGCTTACCGGACAGGGAAAGGGGGACCGGGGAGCTGTTTTTT. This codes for CASSLPDRERGTGELFF.

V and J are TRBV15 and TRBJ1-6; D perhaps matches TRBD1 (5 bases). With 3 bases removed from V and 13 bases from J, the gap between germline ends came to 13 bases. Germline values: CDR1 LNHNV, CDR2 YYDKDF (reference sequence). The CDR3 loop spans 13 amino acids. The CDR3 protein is CATSRSRGSPLHF. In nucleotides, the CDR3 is TGTGCCACCAGCAGGTCCCGGGGGAGTCCCCTCCACTTT.

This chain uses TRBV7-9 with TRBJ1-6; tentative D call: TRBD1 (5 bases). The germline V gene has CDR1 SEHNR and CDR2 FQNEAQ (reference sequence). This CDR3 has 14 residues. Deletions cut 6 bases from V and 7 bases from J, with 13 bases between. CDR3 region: CASSPPGGNSPLHF. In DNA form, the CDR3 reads TGTGCCAGCAGTCCCCCCGGGGGGAATTCACCCCTCCACTTT.

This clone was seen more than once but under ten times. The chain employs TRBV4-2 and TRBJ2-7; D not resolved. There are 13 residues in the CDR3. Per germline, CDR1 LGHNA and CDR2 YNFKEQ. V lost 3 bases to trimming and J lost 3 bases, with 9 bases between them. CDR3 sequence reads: CASSQLLGYEQYF. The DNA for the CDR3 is TGTGCCAGCAGCCAGCTCCTAGGCTACGAGCAGTACTTC.

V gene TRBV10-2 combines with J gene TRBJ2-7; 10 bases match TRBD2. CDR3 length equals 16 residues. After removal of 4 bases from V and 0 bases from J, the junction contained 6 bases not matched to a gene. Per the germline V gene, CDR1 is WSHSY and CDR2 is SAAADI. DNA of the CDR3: TGCGCCAGCAGTGCCTCCCTAGCGGGGGACTCCTACGAGCAGTACTTC. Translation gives CASSASLAGDSYEQYF.

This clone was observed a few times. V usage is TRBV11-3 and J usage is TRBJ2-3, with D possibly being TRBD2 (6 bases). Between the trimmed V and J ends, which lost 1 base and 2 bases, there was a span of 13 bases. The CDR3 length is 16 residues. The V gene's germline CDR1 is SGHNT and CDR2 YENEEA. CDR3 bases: TGTGCCAGCAGCTTAGGGTGGCGGGAAGTCACAGATACGCAGTATTTT. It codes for CASSLGWREVTDTQYF.

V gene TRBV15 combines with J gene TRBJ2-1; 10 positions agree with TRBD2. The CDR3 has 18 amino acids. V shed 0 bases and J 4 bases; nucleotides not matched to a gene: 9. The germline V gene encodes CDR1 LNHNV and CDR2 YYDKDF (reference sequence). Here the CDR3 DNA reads TGTGCCACCAGCAGAGATGCGGCTAGCGGGGGCCCATACAATGAGCAGTTCTTC. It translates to CATSRDAASGGPYNEQFF.

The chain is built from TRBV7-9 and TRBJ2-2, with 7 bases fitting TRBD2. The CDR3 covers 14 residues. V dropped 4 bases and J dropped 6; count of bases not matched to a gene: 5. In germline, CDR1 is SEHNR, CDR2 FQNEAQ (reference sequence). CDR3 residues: CASSYSTSPGELFF. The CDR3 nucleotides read TGTGCCAGCAGCTATTCGACTAGCCCCGGGGAGCTGTTTTTT. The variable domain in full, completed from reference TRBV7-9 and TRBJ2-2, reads DTGVSQNPRHKITKRGQNVTFRCDPISEHNRLYWYRQTLGQGPEFLTYFQNEAQLEKSRLLSDRFSAERPKGSFSTLEIQRTEQGDSAMYLCASSYSTSPGELFFGEGSRLTVL.

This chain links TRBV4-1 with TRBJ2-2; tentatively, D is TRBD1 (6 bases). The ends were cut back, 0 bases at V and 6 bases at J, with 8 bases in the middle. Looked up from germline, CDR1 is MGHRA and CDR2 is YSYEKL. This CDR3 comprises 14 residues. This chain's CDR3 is CASSQEQGAGELFF. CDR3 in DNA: TGCGCCAGCAGCCAAGAACAGGGCGCCGGGGAGCTGTTTTTT.

The CDR3 here is CATRQAGGNEKLFF. The CDR3, as DNA: TGTGCCACCAGGCAGGCAGGCGGGAATGAAAAACTGTTTTTT. This chain connects TRBV15 to TRBJ1-4; D uncertain. Germline V gene sequence: CDR1 LNHNV, CDR2 YYDKDF (reference sequence). CDR3 length: 14 residues. V lost 6 bases and J lost 5, with 13 bases in between.

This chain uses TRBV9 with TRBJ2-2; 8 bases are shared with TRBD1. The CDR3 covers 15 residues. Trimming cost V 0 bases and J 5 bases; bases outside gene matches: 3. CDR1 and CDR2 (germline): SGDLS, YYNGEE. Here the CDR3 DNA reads TGTGCCAGCAGCGTAGTGGGACAGGAGACCGGGGAGCTGTTTTTT. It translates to CASSVVGQETGELFF.